This TCR beta chain appears in the sequencing data of a study of T cells in localized non-small cell lung cancer. This table comes from immunoSEQ multiplex PCR, and its TCRdb copy is limited to in-frame clones, with some not included. The data show approximately 80,000 clones, 70% to 90% seen once. Study results and limitations: Clonality peaked in uninvolved adjacent lung rather than tumor. Longer overall survival was linked to higher blood T cell density.

Trimming took off 2 bases at V and 3 bases at J, with 10 bases between the two ends. Germline lookup yields CDR1 PRHDT and CDR2 FYEKMQ (reference sequence). The CDR3 loop spans 14 amino acids. Notes on this clone: Its antigen remains unidentified.

The chain recombines TRBV13 with TRBJ1-1; weak D call: TRBD1 (6 bases). The sample consisted of peripheral blood, taken before any cancer treatment. The receptor was derived from an older female donor with stage I lung adenocarcinoma. The CDR3 sequence: CASSLRGEDTEAFF. The DNA for the CDR3 is TGTGCCAGCAGCTTAAGGGGGGAGGACACTGAAGCTTTCTTT.